This T cell receptor beta chain comes out of a study of beta chain features in type 1 diabetes. Reverse transcribing all isolated RNA meant expressed TCRB transcripts were sequenced. The protocol was immunoSEQ multiplex PCR, while the TCRdb copy is restricted to in-frame clones and leaves out a portion. The repertoire holds around 340,000 clones, around a fifth seen once, with 0.044% in the top ten. Trimming removed 3 bases at V and 1 base at J, with 9 bases between. Germline V gene lookup returns CDR1 GTSNPN and CDR2 SVGIG (reference sequence). This CDR3 has 13 amino acids. This chain joins TRBV30 and TRBJ1-2, with D maybe TRBD1 (5 bases). This sequence originates from a woman under 30 in good health. The sample taken for sequencing was naive CD4+ T cells from blood. CDR3 DNA: TGTGCCTGGAGCGGGGACTTTAACTATGGCTACACCTTC. Amino acid sequence: CAWSGDFNYGYTF.